The present T cell receptor (beta chain) was sequenced within a study of blood T cell repertoires in COVID-19. Overall study: Sites in the United States, Italy and Spain provided acute and convalescent COVID-19 samples. Sources were T cells, B-cell-depleted T cells, or PBMCs; the material itself was cDNA or gDNA.

The CDR3 extends over 12 amino acids. With 4 bases removed from V and 6 bases from J, the gap between germline ends came to 10 bases. Germline loops: CDR1 SGHRS, CDR2 YFSETQ. Per the original data handling: Amplification of reference gene primers provided the estimated nucleated cell counts. Libraries were prepared by immunoSEQ multiplex PCR; TCRdb keeps only in-frame clonotypes and omits some of them. Clone size and V and J calls were adopted from that table, with D and trimming inferred from the DNA. Of 65,000 to 85,000 clones detected, roughly 89% appear once; the ten largest clones hold roughly 5.8%.

This chain links TRBV5-1 with TRBJ1-1; a possible D gene is TRBD1 (6 bases). The clonotype comes from a human donor in a cohort sampled during active COVID-19. Sequencing was carried out using peripheral blood. CDR3 bases: TGCGCCAGCAGCCTACAGGGATCTGAAGCTTTCTTT. Amino acid sequence: CASSLQGSEAFF.